The clone carrying this T cell receptor beta chain was observed a single time. Its antigen remains unidentified. These data are taken from a study of T cell responses to AZD1222 COVID-19 vaccine. Study-level results: Donors were largely white British and mainly female; clonal diversity was possibly underestimated. Nearly half of the spike-specific TCRs reportedly recognize variant regions that carry no mutations. CD4 TCRs associated with vaccination spanned spike, dominating at 160-218 and 743-854. At study baseline, merely roughly 6 AZD1222 recipients were seropositive.

The CDR3 contains 11 residues. V lost 6 bases and J lost 9, with 10 bases in between. Method: immunoSEQ multiplex PCR; TCRdb's copy keeps in-frame clones and lacks some. There are 150,000 to 160,000 clones in the sample; about 88% occur only once, and 3% to 3.5% lies in the top ten. This sequence joins TRBV12-3 or TRBV12-4 and TRBJ2-3, with a possible D match to TRBD1 (5 bases). This receptor was obtained from an adult in good health. The specimen comprised peripheral blood, sampled on day 0 of AZD1222 vaccination. The CDR3 DNA reads as TGTGCCAGCAGCAATACAGGAACGCAGTATTTT. It encodes CASSNTGTQYF.